Listed here are 31 T cell receptor beta chains from one sample, sequenced in a study of CD8 T cells in ankylosing spondylitis. TCRdb re-analysed the 5' RACE reads in MiXCR, keeping a single row per CDR3 protein. This sample carries just over 350,000 distinct CDR3 sequences, 20% to 25% of them seen once, and the ten largest clones take less than 15%. Sequencing was performed on blood, either unsorted or a sorted T cell fraction (not recorded which). The source is a male donor with ankylosing spondylitis or in good health (not recorded which).

In this sample, this clonotype turned up a few times. The chain links TRBV20-1 to TRBJ1-3; D not resolved. The V gene lost 0 bases and the J gene lost 0 bases, with 6 bases spanning the gap. CDR1 is DFQATT, CDR2 SNEGSKA, per germline (reference sequence). The CDR3 sequence is 14 residues long. CDR3 DNA: TGCAGTGCTAGAGATCCTAGCTCTGGAAACACCATATATTTT. This encodes CSARDPSSGNTIYF.

This clonotype occurred once. The rearrangement joins TRBV20-1 to TRBJ2-7; a possible D gene is TRBD1 (5 bases). The V end lost 1 base, the J end lost 0 bases, and 10 bases lay between the germline ends. The germline V gene has CDR1 DFQATT and CDR2 SNEGSKA (reference sequence). CDR3 length equals 14 residues. The DNA for the CDR3 is TGCAGTGCTAGAGTCCCAGACAGCTCCTACGAGCAGTACTTC. This codes for CSARVPDSSYEQYF.

This chain links TRBV2 with TRBJ2-1, with TRBD1 identical over 9 bases. The CDR3 is 15 residues long. The trim removed 4 bases at V and 2 bases at J, leaving 3 bases unmatched. Germline V CDR1 and CDR2: SNHLY, FYNNEI. The CDR3 DNA reads TGTGCCAGCAGTGCGGACAGGGGAGCCTACAATGAGCAGTTCTTC. It yields the protein CASSADRGAYNEQFF.

V usage is TRBV7-9 and J usage is TRBJ2-2, with unresolved D. CDR1 is SEHNR, CDR2 FQNEAQ, per germline (reference sequence). The CDR3 runs to 14 residues. The V and J ends lost 6 bases and 1 base respectively, with 9 bases between them. The CDR3 DNA sequence: TGTGCCAGCAGTTCCTCCCAGAACACCGGGGAGCTGTTTTTT. Amino acid sequence: CASSSSQNTGELFF.

This clonotype showed up just a few times. The rearrangement uses TRBV12-3 or TRBV12-4 and TRBJ2-3; 10 positions match TRBD1. The CDR3 is 15 amino acids. J gave up 2 bases and V 8 bases, and 7 bases lay outside the gene matches. CDR3 bases: TGTGCCAGCGGCCTGACAGGGGGCGTCACAGATACGCAGTATTTT. It translates to CASGLTGGVTDTQYF.

This clonotype was observed a handful of times. The chain carries TRBV24-1 and TRBJ2-1, with TRBD2 matching 9 bases. The germline gives CDR1 KGHDR, CDR2 SFDVKD. The ends lost 4 bases at V and 3 bases at J; junction bases unmatched: 0. The CDR3 sequence is 14 residues long. The DNA for the CDR3 is TGTGCCACCAGTGAGACTAGCGGCTACAATGAGCAGTTCTTC. It specifies CATSETSGYNEQFF.

In this sample, this clonotype turned up many times. The chain is built from TRBV12-3 or TRBV12-4 and TRBJ2-3; 8 nucleotides match TRBD2. This CDR3 is built from 17 residues. With 6 bases clipped from V and 1 base from J, the junction kept 12 bases outside the gene matches. Written as DNA, the CDR3 is TGTGCCAGCAGAGCCCGGCGGGGGGCGGACCGCACAGATACGCAGTATTTT. Translation gives CASRARRGADRTDTQYF.

This clonotype was observed a handful of times. The chain couples TRBV20-1 to TRBJ2-1; TRBD1 matches at 9 bases. V shed 4 bases and J 12 bases; nucleotides not matched to a gene: 25. CDR3 length equals 18 residues. Germline V lookup: CDR1 DFQATT, CDR2 SNEGSKA (reference sequence). The CDR3 region is CSAKPKPTTRDRVSWQFF. The CDR3, as DNA: TGCAGTGCTAAACCCAAACCTACAACCCGGGACAGGGTCTCTTGGCAGTTCTTC.

Only a few counts were recorded for this clonotype. This chain links TRBV30 with TRBJ2-2, with D possibly TRBD2 on 6 matching bases. Germline V CDR1 and CDR2: GTSNPN, SVGIG (reference sequence). Deletions cut 3 bases from V and 4 bases from J, with 21 bases between. The length of the CDR3 is 17 residues. The chain's CDR3 is CAWSHSTWDFGTGELFF. The CDR3 nucleotides are TGTGCCTGGAGCCATAGTACCTGGGACTTCGGCACCGGGGAGCTGTTTTTT. The whole variable domain, remainder taken from reference TRBV30 and TRBJ2-2, is SQTIHQWPATLVQPVGSPLSLECTVEGTSNPNLYWYRQAAGRGLQLLFYSVGIGQISSEVPQNLSASRPQDRQFILSSKKLLLSDSGFYLCAWSHSTWDFGTGELFFGEGSRLTVL.

This clonotype showed up just a few times. CDR3 region: CASSLRGAGGPSSYEQYF. The CDR3 region has the DNA TGTGCCAGCAGCCTTAGGGGGGCGGGGGGCCCCAGCTCCTACGAGCAGTACTTC. The rearrangement uses TRBV6-1 and TRBJ2-7, with 8 bases fitting TRBD2. This CDR3 comprises 18 residues. Germline V gene sequence: CDR1 MNHNS, CDR2 SASEGT. Trimming at V came to 6 bases and at J to 0 bases, leaving 16 bases not matched to a gene.

The chain combines TRBV5-6 with TRBJ2-7; tentatively, D is TRBD2 (6 bases). Trimming pared 3 bases from V and 2 bases from J, leaving 15 bases between. The germline V gene encodes CDR1 SGHDT and CDR2 YYEEEE. The length of the CDR3 is 15 residues. This CDR3 is CASSSTGLVPYEQYF. The CDR3 DNA is TGTGCCAGCAGCTCAACGGGACTGGTACCCTACGAGCAGTACTTC.

This clonotype was seen a handful of times. The chain carries TRBV7-9 and TRBJ2-1; unclear D gene. Germline CDR1 SEHNR, CDR2 FQNEAQ (reference sequence). The length of the CDR3 is 14 residues. V was clipped by 3 bases and J by 6 bases, with 12 bases between them. This CDR3 is CASSFPGATNEQFF. The CDR3 DNA follows: TGTGCCAGCAGCTTTCCTGGCGCCACCAATGAGCAGTTCTTC.

This clonotype was picked up many times. The rearrangement uses TRBV12-3 or TRBV12-4 and TRBJ2-1; possibly TRBD2 for D (6 bases). The CDR3 length is 15 residues. The V gene lost 7 bases and the J gene lost 4 bases, with 17 bases spanning the gap. This chain's CDR3 is CASTRGTGAYNEQFF. The CDR3 DNA reads as TGTGCCAGCACCCGCGGGACTGGAGCATACAATGAGCAGTTCTTC.

This clonotype was seen only a few times. Here the CDR3 DNA reads TGTGCCAGCAGTACCCATCGGAACAGGGAATTGGCCAAAAACATTCAGTACTTC. It translates to CASSTHRNRELAKNIQYF. The V gene is TRBV6-2 or TRBV6-3, the J gene TRBJ2-4; D perhaps matches TRBD1 (6 bases). Between the trimmed V and J ends, which lost 5 bases and 1 base, there was a span of 21 bases. CDR1 is MNHEY, CDR2 SVGEGT, per germline. There are 18 residues in the CDR3.

This clonotype has just a few counts. The rearrangement joins TRBV7-9 to TRBJ2-3, with TRBD2 matching over 12 bases. CDR3 length: 16 residues. Germline values: CDR1 SEHNR, CDR2 FQNEAQ (reference sequence). The V and J ends lost 4 bases and 4 bases, in that order; junction bases with no gene match: 6. The DNA for the CDR3 is TGTGCCAGCAGCTCCCTAGCGGGGGGGCTCTCAGATACGCAGTATTTT. Translated, it gives CASSSLAGGLSDTQYF.

This rearrangement joins TRBV12-3 or TRBV12-4 to TRBJ2-3, with 8 bases fitting TRBD1. The CDR3 is made up of 19 amino acids. The ends lost 2 bases at V and 4 bases at J; junction bases unmatched: 17. CDR3 region: CASSLLPGTGSTVADTQYF. CDR3 nucleotides: TGTGCCAGCAGTTTACTTCCCGGGACAGGATCTACTGTGGCAGATACGCAGTATTTT.

The chain is built from TRBV12-3 or TRBV12-4 and TRBJ1-4; D remains unclear. Trimming removed 8 bases from V and 1 base from J, with 8 bases in between. The CDR3 sequence is 13 residues long. The CDR3: CASGYRTNEKLFF. The DNA for the CDR3 is TGTGCCAGCGGATACAGAACTAATGAAAAACTGTTTTTT.

This chain links TRBV7-3 with TRBJ2-2; D gene unclear. The V gene's germline CDR1 is SGHTA and CDR2 FQGTGA. V dropped 7 bases and J dropped 9 bases, with 18 bases sitting between them. The CDR3 contains 14 residues. The CDR3 DNA is TGTGCCAGCAACCTCGGTCCAATACAGAGGGAGCTGTTTTTT. Its protein product is CASNLGPIQRELFF. The whole variable domain, remainder taken from reference TRBV7-3 and TRBJ2-2, is GAGVSQTPSNKVTEKGKYVELRCDPISGHTALYWYRQSLGQGPEFLIYFQGTGAADDSGLPNDRFFAVRPEGSVSTLKIQRTERGDSAVYLCASNLGPIQRELFFGEGSRLTVL.

This clonotype showed up just a few times. V is TRBV27 and J is TRBJ1-2; tentatively, D is TRBD1 (6 bases). The CDR3 is 13 amino acids. The V gene's germline CDR1 is MNHEY and CDR2 SMNVEV (reference sequence). V was clipped by 4 bases and J by 6 bases, with 12 bases between them. CDR3 bases: TGTGCCAGCAGTTATACAGGGTCCCATGGCTACACCTTC. Protein product: CASSYTGSHGYTF.

This clonotype was observed a handful of times. V gene TRBV15 combines with J gene TRBJ2-2; unclear D gene. Germline CDR1 is LNHNV and CDR2 is YYDKDF (reference sequence). This CDR3 has 18 amino acids. V gave up 0 bases and J gave up 0 bases, with 14 bases separating them. CDR3: CATSRDLTRAANTGELFF. The CDR3 DNA reads TGTGCCACCAGCAGAGATCTCACCCGGGCCGCGAACACCGGGGAGCTGTTTTTT.

This chain links TRBV2 with TRBJ2-3; possibly TRBD2 for D (5 bases). The CDR3 totals 16 residues. Trimming removed 0 bases from V and 2 bases from J, with 12 bases in between. Germline assignment: CDR1 SNHLY and CDR2 FYNNEI. The CDR3 sequence: CASSEALNGDTDTQYF. CDR3 nucleotides: TGTGCCAGCAGTGAAGCGCTTAACGGGGACACAGATACGCAGTATTTT.

The gene calls are TRBV2 and TRBJ2-7; D is ambiguous. V was pared by 6 bases and J by 5 bases, with 14 bases between. The CDR3 consists of 13 residues. Germline lookup yields CDR1 SNHLY and CDR2 FYNNEI. CDR3 in DNA: TGTGCCAGCAGCCCCCCCTTCCCCCACGAGCAGTACTTC. Translating it yields CASSPPFPHEQYF. Together with reference TRBV2 and TRBJ2-7, the CDR3 gives the full variable domain: EPEVTQTPSHQVTQMGQEVILRCVPISNHLYFYWYRQILGQKVEFLVSFYNNEISEKSEIFDDQFSVERPDGSNFTLKIRSTKLEDSAMYFCASSPPFPHEQYFGPGTRLTVT.

CDR3 DNA sequence: TGCGCCAGCAGCCAGGCAGGGCTAGCGGGTCCCTACAATGAGCAGTTCTTC. It encodes CASSQAGLAGPYNEQFF. This chain links TRBV4-1 with TRBJ2-1, with 8 bases lining up with TRBD2. Germline V gene sequence: CDR1 MGHRA, CDR2 YSYEKL. Trimming removed 3 bases from V and 2 bases from J; junction bases left unmatched: 9. The CDR3 extends over 17 amino acids.

The rearrangement uses TRBV10-3 and TRBJ2-7, with D perhaps matching TRBD1 (5 bases). The CDR3 contains 17 residues. V lost 0 bases and J 6 bases, leaving 21 bases between the germline ends. The germline V gene has CDR1 ENHRY and CDR2 SYGVKD. Written as DNA, the CDR3 is TGTGCCATCAGTGAGTCGATTGGGGCAGCCCGCCCTCTCGAGCAGTACTTC. This sequence encodes CAISESIGAARPLEQYF.

This clonotype has a handful of counts. This sequence joins TRBV21-1 and TRBJ1-1; TRBD1 reflects the table's D call only, with no check against the DNA. TRBV21-1 is reported as a pseudogene. The CDR3 runs to 16 residues. CDR3 DNA: TGTGCCAGCAGCACTGGACAGGGACGTAGGAACACTGAAGCTTTCTTT. As protein: CASSTGQGRRNTEAFF.

This clonotype was seen a handful of times. The chain recombines TRBV4-1 with TRBJ2-3; TRBD1 agrees at 9 bases. The trim removed 3 bases at V and 1 base at J, leaving 2 bases unmatched. CDR1 is MGHRA, CDR2 YSYEKL, per germline. The CDR3 consists of 15 residues. The CDR3 region is CASSHTGGGTDTQYF. In DNA, the CDR3 is TGCGCCAGCAGCCATACAGGGGGCGGCACAGATACGCAGTATTTT.

This chain connects TRBV12-3 or TRBV12-4 to TRBJ2-7, with a possible D match to TRBD2 (6 bases). This CDR3 has 16 amino acids. V lost 6 bases and J lost 2, with 20 bases in between. CDR3 sequence reads: CASSRTMRDGAYEQYF. The CDR3 DNA reads as TGTGCCAGCAGCCGAACTATGCGGGACGGTGCCTACGAGCAGTACTTC.

The chain has TRBV6-1 and TRBJ2-7, with a weak D call TRBD1 (6 bases). CDR3 size: 14 residues. CDR1 and CDR2 from the germline V gene are MNHNS and SASEGT. The V gene lost 5 bases and the J gene lost 2 bases, with 13 bases spanning the gap. CDR3 in amino acids: CASSIGGSPYEQYF. The CDR3 DNA reads as TGTGCCAGCAGTATAGGGGGTAGTCCCTACGAGCAGTACTTC.

As for this clonotype: Being one base from a much bigger clone, this may be a read error. J is TRBJ2-3 and V is TRBV20-1, with 7 bases that match TRBD2. Germline assignment: CDR1 DFQATT and CDR2 SNEGSKA (reference sequence). Unmatched junction bases numbered 10, after V lost 7 bases and J lost 3 bases. This CDR3 is 14 amino acids long. This CDR3 is CSVTTRGGTDTQYF. The CDR3 DNA reads as TGCAGTGTTACGACTCGCGGGGGAACAGATACGCAGTATTTT.

The chain couples TRBV20-1 to TRBJ2-2; 10 bases line up with TRBD2. This CDR3 is built from 15 residues. Germline V lookup: CDR1 DFQATT, CDR2 SNEGSKA (reference sequence). V was clipped by 7 bases and J by 1 base; unmatched bases: 6. CDR3 sequence reads: CSVQAGGRNTGELFF. DNA for the CDR3: TGCAGTGTCCAAGCGGGGGGGCGGAACACCGGGGAGCTGTTTTTT.

V gene TRBV4-1 combines with J gene TRBJ2-7; D may be TRBD2 (6 bases). This CDR3 has 17 amino acids. Germline V gives CDR1 MGHRA, CDR2 YSYEKL. The germline V and J ends were trimmed by 0 bases and 0 bases, with 15 bases remaining between them. CDR3 residues: CASSQEGLRDLSYEQYF. For the CDR3, the DNA is TGCGCCAGCAGCCAAGAGGGTTTGCGGGACCTCTCCTACGAGCAGTACTTC.